This T cell receptor (beta chain) is from a study of Graves' ophthalmopathy and Graves' hyperthyroidism. Study-wide results and limits: Blood also harbored most expanded thyroid clonotypes above 0.001 frequency. Discriminating ophthalmopathy from stable hyperthyroidism, a 13-signature model attained a sensitivity of about 85% and a specificity of about 81%.

Hyperthyroidism patients were newly diagnosed, ill under 2 months, and aged 18 to 65 years. V dropped 6 bases and J dropped 4 bases, with 13 bases sitting between them. Germline values: CDR1 DFQATT, CDR2 SNEGSKA (reference sequence). The CDR3 covers 13 residues. This clonotype was recorded many times. Its cognate antigen is unknown. TCR beta CDR3 amplification used RNA transcripts. Investigators did first-round RT-PCR with HTBI primers, then second-round multiplex PCR. From the multiplex PCR reads, TCRdb called clonotypes with MiXCR, one entry per CDR3 protein. The table has about 400,000 distinct CDR3 sequences, roughly 21% seen once.

The chain joins TRBV20-1 to TRBJ1-5; no reliable D call. The clonotype was recovered from a woman aged 18-29 years with stable Graves' hyperthyroidism. The sequenced sample consisted of peripheral blood. CDR3 nucleotides: TGCAGTGCCCGGGTTGTAAGGAATCAGCCCCAGCATTTT. Translation gives CSARVVRNQPQHF.